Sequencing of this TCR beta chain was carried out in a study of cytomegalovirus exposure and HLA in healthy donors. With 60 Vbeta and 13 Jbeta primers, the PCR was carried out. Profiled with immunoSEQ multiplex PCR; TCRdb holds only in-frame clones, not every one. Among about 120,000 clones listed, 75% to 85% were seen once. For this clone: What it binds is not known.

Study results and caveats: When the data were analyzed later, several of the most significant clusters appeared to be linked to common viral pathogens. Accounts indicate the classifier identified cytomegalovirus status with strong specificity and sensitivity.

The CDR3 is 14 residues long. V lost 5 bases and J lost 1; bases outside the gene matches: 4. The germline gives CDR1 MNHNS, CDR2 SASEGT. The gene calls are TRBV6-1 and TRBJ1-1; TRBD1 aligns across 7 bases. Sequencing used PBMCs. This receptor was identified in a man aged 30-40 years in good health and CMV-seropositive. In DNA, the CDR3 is TGTGCCAGCAGTAGAGGACAGGAGAACACTGAAGCTTTCTTT. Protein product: CASSRGQENTEAFF.